A single sample is the source of the 27 T cell receptor beta chains below, sequenced in a study of CD8+ T cells in alopecia areata (dated by TCRdb to 2016 to 2019). Libraries were prepared through the immunoSEQ multiplex PCR assay. RNA was extracted from all samples and reverse transcribed into cDNA, which served as template for TCR sequencing. TCRdb took over this immuneACCESS table, retaining in-frame rearrangements with V and J assigned. Such tables are incomplete; in checked studies, under half of the missing clones stem from an unresolved V gene, and the remainder is unexplained. This sample lists some 99,000 clones; about 40% were detected once. Clones ranked in the top ten supply under 0.9% of the sample. The sample comprised CD4+ T cells sorted from blood. The receptors here all came from a human donor with alopecia areata.

This clone was seen once. The gene calls are TRBV6-5 and TRBJ2-3; D not resolved. V dropped 2 bases and J dropped 5 bases, with 8 bases sitting between them. Germline-derived CDR1 and CDR2 are MNHEY and SVGAGI. The CDR3 consists of 13 residues. CDR3 loop: CASSYGPLDTQYF. In DNA, the CDR3 is TGTGCCAGCAGTTACGGGCCTTTAGATACGCAGTATTTT.

J is TRBJ2-3 and V is TRBV30; D unclear. The CDR3 is 16 amino acids. CDR1 is GTSNPN and CDR2 is SVGIG in the germline V gene (reference sequence). V lost 0 bases and J 0 bases, leaving 13 bases between the germline ends. CDR3 sequence: CAWSVPRSSSTDTQYF. CDR3 nucleotide sequence: TGTGCCTGGAGTGTACCGAGAAGTTCTAGCACAGATACGCAGTATTTT.

This clone appeared a few times. The chain is built from TRBV12-5 and TRBJ2-7, with D perhaps matching TRBD1 or TRBD2 (5 bases each). The CDR3 covers 13 residues. V was cut by 6 bases and J by 2 bases, with 11 bases left in between. CDR1 is LGHNT and CDR2 is FRNRAP in the germline V gene. In nucleotides, the CDR3 is TGTGCTAGTGGGCCGATGGGGGCCTACGAGCAGTACTTC. Its translation: CASGPMGAYEQYF.

The chain employs TRBV5-4 and TRBJ2-1, with 12 bases aligning to TRBD2. Germline CDR1 and CDR2: SGHNT and YYREEE (reference sequence). Trimming removed 4 bases from V and 6 bases from J; junction bases left unmatched: 5. The CDR3 has 15 residues. The CDR3 region is CASSQLAGGPNEQFF. The CDR3 nucleotides are TGTGCCAGCAGCCAGCTAGCGGGAGGGCCCAATGAGCAGTTCTTC.

A few counts support this clone. This chain uses TRBV11-2 with TRBJ2-5, with D possibly matching TRBD2 (6 bases). Germline lookup yields CDR1 SGHAT and CDR2 FQNNGV. Trimming shortened V by 7 bases and J by 7 bases, and 10 bases separated the two germline ends. This CDR3 region has 11 residues. The chain's CDR3 is CASTAGTTQYF. Here the CDR3 DNA reads TGTGCCAGCACCGCGGGGACGACCCAGTACTTC.

V usage is TRBV7-9 and J usage is TRBJ2-1; D possibly corresponds to TRBD1 (7 bases). The germline gives CDR1 SEHNR, CDR2 FQNEAQ (reference sequence). The CDR3 has 16 amino acids. The ends were cut back, 5 bases at V and 4 bases at J, with 18 bases in the middle. The CDR3 protein is CASSRASQGTYNEQFF. For the CDR3, the DNA is TGTGCCAGCAGCCGGGCGTCACAGGGGACTTACAATGAGCAGTTCTTC.

V and J are TRBV30 and TRBJ2-1; 8 positions agree with TRBD1. Germline CDR1 is GTSNPN and CDR2 is SVGIG (reference sequence). The V gene end was trimmed by 1 base and the J gene end by 2 bases; junction bases not matched to a gene: 7. The CDR3 length is 16 residues. For the CDR3, the DNA is TGTGCCTGGAGTGACCCCGGGACAGGAACCTACAATGAGCAGTTCTTC. Translation: CAWSDPGTGTYNEQFF.

The chain links TRBV7-3 to TRBJ2-1; D ambiguous. Trimming took off 1 base at V and 9 bases at J, with 7 bases between the two ends. This CDR3 is built from 12 residues. Germline CDR1 and CDR2: SGHTA and FQGTGA. The CDR3 coding sequence is TGTGCCAGCAGCTTAAATCGTGGTGAGCAGTTCTTC. Amino acid sequence: CASSLNRGEQFF.

This chain joins TRBV29-1 and TRBJ2-7; 9 bases align to TRBD1. The CDR3 loop spans 14 amino acids. Trimming took 6 bases from V and 5 from J; bases not matched to a gene: 11. Germline V gene data show CDR1 as SQVTM and CDR2 as ANQGSEA. The CDR3 nucleotides are TGCAGCGTCGACGTCCCCGGGACAGGGAACGAGCAGTACTTC. Translating gives CSVDVPGTGNEQYF.

The CDR3 DNA is TGTGCCTGGAGTGTACGTGGGGGCTCCGGGGATTCACCCCTCCACTTT. The encoded protein is CAWSVRGGSGDSPLHF. This chain connects TRBV30 to TRBJ1-6, with D tentatively TRBD1 (6 bases). Trimming removed 0 bases from V and 8 bases from J, with 17 bases in between. Germline lookup yields CDR1 GTSNPN and CDR2 SVGIG (reference sequence). The length of the CDR3 is 16 residues.

This clone appeared a few times. V usage is TRBV7-2 and J usage is TRBJ2-5; 14 bases agree with TRBD2. CDR3 length: 15 amino acids. After removal of 5 bases from V and 10 bases from J, the junction contained 9 bases not matched to a gene. CDR1 SGHTA and CDR2 FQGNSA come from the germline V gene. This CDR3 reads CASSPTPGTSGSQYF. In nucleotides, the CDR3 is TGTGCCAGCAGCCCAACCCCCGGGACTAGCGGGAGCCAGTACTTC.

The rearrangement uses TRBV11-1 and TRBJ2-7; D may correspond to TRBD1 or TRBD2 (5 bases each). The CDR3 loop spans 15 amino acids. CDR1 is SGHAT and CDR2 is FQDESV in the germline V gene (reference sequence). V was clipped by 5 bases and J by 3 bases, with 17 bases between them. The CDR3 bases are TGTGCCAGCAGCCCAGGTAGGGACCGAGGCTACGAGCAGTACTTC. Its protein product is CASSPGRDRGYEQYF.

The chain carries TRBV30 and TRBJ2-1; D might be TRBD2 (5 bases). The CDR3 loop spans 12 amino acids. The germline CDR1 and CDR2 sequences are GTSNPN and SVGIG (reference sequence). Deletions cut 3 bases from V and 5 bases from J, with 8 bases between. CDR3 sequence (DNA): TGTGCCTGGAGAGCGGAGAACAATGAGCAGTTCTTC. This encodes CAWRAENNEQFF.

This sequence joins TRBV10-2 and TRBJ2-5, with D unclear. There are 13 residues in the CDR3. The V gene's germline CDR1 is WSHSY and CDR2 SAAADI. The V gene lost 5 bases and the J gene lost 13 bases, with 20 bases spanning the gap. The chain's CDR3 is CASSLSPLGSRYF. The CDR3 nucleotides are TGCGCCAGCAGTCTATCCCCTCTCGGGTCACGGTACTTC.

The J gene is TRBJ2-7, the V gene TRBV20-1; 10 nucleotides match TRBD1. The junction had 5 bases not matched to a gene; V was cut back by 3 bases and J by 12 bases. CDR3 length: 11 amino acids. The germline V gene encodes CDR1 DFQATT and CDR2 SNEGSKA (reference sequence). CDR3 sequence: CSASAGTGAYF. DNA for the CDR3: TGCAGTGCTAGTGCCGGGACAGGGGCGTACTTC.

This chain links TRBV6-6 with TRBJ1-1; D remains unclear. From germline, CDR1 is MNHNY and CDR2 SVGAGI (reference sequence). The CDR3 runs to 13 residues. Trimming took off 5 bases at V and 0 bases at J, with 7 bases between the two ends. The CDR3: CASSPQMNTEAFF. The CDR3 DNA is TGTGCCAGCAGTCCCCAGATGAACACTGAAGCTTTCTTT.

This clone showed up just a few times. J is TRBJ2-1 and V is TRBV29-1; D gene uncertain. Germline CDR1 SQVTM, CDR2 ANQGSEA. V lost 1 base and J 5 bases, leaving 12 bases between the germline ends. The CDR3 extends over 14 amino acids. CDR3 loop: CSVEGQPKDNEQFF. As DNA, the CDR3 is TGCAGCGTTGAAGGGCAGCCAAAGGACAATGAGCAGTTCTTC.

The rearrangement joins TRBV4-3 to TRBJ2-3, with 8 bases lining up with TRBD2. CDR1 is LGHNA, CDR2 YSLEER, per germline. V shed 0 bases and J 5 bases; nucleotides not matched to a gene: 10. This CDR3 spans 17 amino acids. DNA of the CDR3: TGCGCCAGCAGCCAAGACCTTTCCGCGGGGGGTGGAGATACGCAGTATTTT. This encodes CASSQDLSAGGGDTQYF.

The chain has TRBV30 and TRBJ2-2, with D possibly TRBD2 on 5 matching bases. Germline lookup yields CDR1 GTSNPN and CDR2 SVGIG (reference sequence). This CDR3 comprises 16 residues. Trimming removed 3 bases from V and 3 bases from J, with 17 bases in between. This CDR3 is CAWSGGIERDTGELFF. CDR3 nucleotide sequence: TGTGCCTGGAGCGGCGGAATCGAGAGGGACACCGGGGAGCTGTTTTTT.

This clone has just a few counts. In the same sample, other DNA sequences code for this CDR3. The chain recombines TRBV5-1 with TRBJ2-5; D is uncertain. The CDR3 is made up of 13 amino acids. V lost 0 bases to trimming and J lost 3 bases, with 6 bases between them. Germline CDR1 and CDR2: SGHRS and YFSETQ. CDR3 sequence (DNA): TGCGCCAGCAGCTTGGGTGCAGAAGAGACCCAGTACTTC. Residues: CASSLGAEETQYF. Filled out from reference TRBV5-1 and TRBJ2-5, the complete variable domain reads KAGVTQTPRYLIKTRGQQVTLSCSPISGHRSVSWYQQTPGQGLQFLFEYFSETQRNKGNFPGRFSGRQFSNSRSEMNVSTLELGDSALYLCASSLGAEETQYFGPGTRLLVL.

The chain has TRBV11-2 and TRBJ2-5; D is possibly TRBD1 or TRBD2 (5 bases each). The CDR3 covers 15 residues. Trimming pared 7 bases from V and 1 base from J, leaving 16 bases between. The germline CDR1 and CDR2 sequences are SGHAT and FQNNGV. In nucleotides, the CDR3 is TGTGCCAGCACCCCCCAGGGAGCCGTCCAAGAGACCCAGTACTTC. It codes for CASTPQGAVQETQYF.

The chain carries TRBV14 and TRBJ2-7; TRBD1 is a possible D gene (6 bases). The germline V and J ends were trimmed by 4 bases and 4 bases, with 8 bases remaining between them. Germline V gives CDR1 SGHDN, CDR2 FVKESK. The CDR3 sequence is 12 residues long. CDR3 bases: TGTGCCAGCAGCCGAGACAGGTACGAGCAGTACTTC. Its protein product is CASSRDRYEQYF.

The chain carries TRBV29-1 and TRBJ2-5, with a tentative D call TRBD2 (6 bases). The V end was cut by 3 bases, the J end by 2 bases, with 7 bases between. Germline V gene data show CDR1 as SQVTM and CDR2 as ANQGSEA. This CDR3 has 12 residues. The CDR3 region has the DNA TGCAGCGTTGAGGCGGGACAAGAGACCCAGTACTTC. The encoded protein is CSVEAGQETQYF.

The V and J genes are TRBV4-1 and TRBJ1-3; TRBD1 matches 8 bases. The V gene's germline CDR1 is MGHRA and CDR2 YSYEKL. The CDR3 spans 15 residues. After removal of 1 base from V and 9 bases from J, the junction contained 8 bases not matched to a gene. The CDR3 region is CASSQGTGTVSTIYF. The CDR3 DNA reads TGCGCCAGCAGCCAAGGGACAGGGACGGTCAGCACCATATATTTT.

This CDR3 is CASSSSSGGTTDTQYF. In DNA form, the CDR3 reads TGTGCCAGCAGTTCCTCTAGCGGGGGGACCACAGATACGCAGTATTTT. The rearrangement joins TRBV27 to TRBJ2-3; 11 nucleotides align to TRBD2. Germline loops: CDR1 MNHEY, CDR2 SMNVEV (reference sequence). This CDR3 has 16 amino acids. J lost 2 bases, V lost 4 bases, and 5 bases had no gene match.

The CDR3 region is CSAREVRQYF. In nucleotides, the CDR3 is TGCAGTGCTAGAGAAGTGAGGCAGTACTTC. V gene TRBV20-1 combines with J gene TRBJ2-7; the D is unclear. The CDR3 sequence is 10 residues long. V was clipped by 0 bases and J by 9 bases, with 6 bases between them. CDR1 is DFQATT and CDR2 is SNEGSKA in the germline V gene (reference sequence).

In regard to this clone: This sample also contains other DNA sequences that code for the same CDR3. The chain employs TRBV6-5 and TRBJ2-3, with TRBD2 as a possible D gene (5 bases). Germline CDR1 is MNHEY and CDR2 is SVGAGI. The CDR3 length is 15 residues. V was trimmed by 5 bases and J by 0 bases, leaving 12 bases between them. In DNA form, the CDR3 reads TGTGCCAGCAGTCGGAGCGGATCTAGCACAGATACGCAGTATTTT. Translation: CASSRSGSSTDTQYF.